This TCR beta chain is drawn from a study of response to subunit inactivated influenza vaccine (dated by TCRdb to 2016 to 2019). As for the study more broadly: Deep quantitative T cell receptor repertoire profiling was used in the study to track responses to a trivalent subunit inactivated influenza vaccine.

To prepare the library, RT-PCR was applied. The listed sequencing device is Illumina HiSeq 2500. TCRdb ran its own pipeline on the public reads, namely fastp trimming at Q25 and MiXCR clone calling, and kept in-frame beta chains. CDR3 protein duplicates are merged, each entry listing the most common genes and DNA. This sample comprises 400,000 to 650,000 distinct CDR3 sequences, approximately 6.9% of them detected only once. Of the sample, over 10% falls within the top ten clones. Including the terminal cysteine and phenylalanine, the CDR3 comprises 13 residues. Of the read, only the CDR3 DNA is kept; its 39 bases are in frame from base 1. The V end gives up 5 bases and the J end 9 bases, leaving 8 bases in the junction not matched to a gene. The study at large found these results: The authors proposed that each seasonal influenza vaccination may bring in only a limited number of new T cells.

Worth noting for this clonotype: Its antigen target is currently unknown. Per-base quality was not reported, and no clone a single base away is much larger than it.

Source: PBMCs from blood, taken roughly 24 months after vaccination. This sequence uses TRBV12-3 or TRBV12-4 and TRBJ1-2, with 8 central nucleotides matching TRBD1. The TCR originated in a man aged 50 to 75 who received an inactivated influenza vaccine. Donor details come from another sample of the same person, matched by shared clones. The CDR3 has the sequence CASSLRQGRSYTF. DNA sequence: TGTGCCAGCAGTCTAAGACAGGGGCGAAGCTACACCTTC.